Listed here are 20 T cell receptor beta chains from one sample, sequenced in a study of T cells in Graves' hyperthyroidism and ophthalmopathy. The TCR beta CDR3 regions underwent amplification using RNA transcripts as the source. With the HTBI primer set, the TCR CDR3 went through a first round of RT-PCR. TCRdb reanalysed the multiplex PCR reads using MiXCR and keeps one entry per CDR3 protein. Among around 690,000 distinct CDR3 sequences, roughly 20% were seen once, and the ten largest hold 34%. The specimen sequenced was blood. The source is a man aged 25 to 40 with Graves' ophthalmopathy.

This clonotype was counted only a few times. The CDR3 is CASSGGQGFGYTF. CDR3 in DNA: TGTGCCAGCAGTGGGGGACAGGGCTTTGGCTACACCTTC. The rearrangement uses TRBV6-1 and TRBJ1-2, with 9 bases lining up with TRBD1. The CDR3 has 13 amino acids. Trimming took 4 bases from V and 7 from J; bases not matched to a gene: 4. Germline CDR1 is MNHNS and CDR2 is SASEGT.

In this sample, this clonotype turned up a few times. The chain employs TRBV3-1 and TRBJ2-5, with 10 bases identical to TRBD2. The CDR3 extends over 17 amino acids. Germline V gene sequence: CDR1 LGHDT, CDR2 YNNKEL (reference sequence). Trimming at V came to 0 bases and at J to 5 bases, leaving 9 bases not matched to a gene. The CDR3 coding sequence is TGTGCCAGCAGCCAAGATCGGCTAGCGGGAGATCGGGAGACCCAGTACTTC. It codes for CASSQDRLAGDRETQYF.

The chain carries TRBV6-9 and TRBJ2-6; TRBD1 might be the D (7 bases). The germline V gene has CDR1 MNHGY and CDR2 SVAAGI. The CDR3 consists of 17 residues. Between the trimmed V and J ends, which lost 4 bases and 2 bases, there was a span of 15 bases. For the CDR3, the DNA is TGTGCCAGCAGTTGGGGCGGAGGGGGCGCTGGGGCCAACGTCCTGACTTTC. Amino acid sequence: CASSWGGGGAGANVLTF.

This clonotype was counted only a few times. The chain uses TRBV20-1 and TRBJ2-1; no clear D. The CDR3 is made up of 14 amino acids. Trimming took 6 bases from V and 8 from J, leaving 20 bases between them. CDR1 and CDR2 from the germline V gene are DFQATT and SNEGSKA (reference sequence). The CDR3 DNA sequence: TGCAGTGCAAAACCCCACACGTCCGTCGATGAGCAGTTCTTC. As protein: CSAKPHTSVDEQFF.

The chain employs TRBV28 and TRBJ2-1; 7 nucleotides match TRBD2. V lost 3 bases and J lost 8; bases outside the gene matches: 10. This CDR3 is 15 amino acids long. In germline, CDR1 is MDHEN, CDR2 SYDVKM. The DNA for the CDR3 is TGTGCCAGCAGTTTCGGGCTAGCGGTGACAGATGAGCAGTTCTTC. Its translation: CASSFGLAVTDEQFF.

This chain connects TRBV6-2 or TRBV6-3 to TRBJ2-2; 14 bases fit TRBD2. Germline V gives CDR1 MNHEY, CDR2 SVGEGT. CDR3 length: 18 residues. V shed 7 bases, J shed 5 bases, and the junction held 12 bases outside the gene matches. The CDR3 DNA sequence: TGTGCCAGCATTCCTGGACTAGCGGGAGGCCGGCGGACCGGGGAGCTGTTTTTT. Protein: CASIPGLAGGRRTGELFF.

This clonotype was observed a few times. This chain links TRBV7-9 with TRBJ2-7; D possibly matches TRBD1 or TRBD2 (6 bases each). Per the germline V gene, CDR1 is SEHNR and CDR2 is FQNEAQ (reference sequence). The CDR3 is 15 amino acids. V was trimmed by 0 bases and J by 4 bases, leaving 13 bases between them. As DNA, the CDR3 is TGTGCCAGCAGCTTAGCGTCAAGGGGGGATTACGAGCAGTACTTC. It is translated as CASSLASRGDYEQYF.

V gene TRBV30 combines with J gene TRBJ1-5, with TRBD1 matching over 7 bases. After removal of 1 base from V and 6 bases from J, the junction contained 3 bases not matched to a gene. The V gene's germline CDR1 is GTSNPN and CDR2 SVGIG (reference sequence). This CDR3 is 13 amino acids long. In DNA, the CDR3 is TGTGCCTGGAGTGGGGCAGGGGGTCAGCCCCAGCATTTT. Its protein product is CAWSGAGGQPQHF.

This chain connects TRBV6-2 or TRBV6-3 to TRBJ2-1, with unresolved D. Per the germline V gene, CDR1 is MNHEY and CDR2 is SVGEGT. The ends were cut back, 7 bases at V and 4 bases at J, with 8 bases in the middle. The length of the CDR3 is 12 residues. The CDR3, as DNA: TGTGCCAGCACCTCGATTTACAATGAGCAGTTCTTC. It specifies CASTSIYNEQFF.

This rearrangement joins TRBV5-1 to TRBJ2-2; D gene uncertain. V was clipped by 4 bases and J by 0 bases, with 25 bases between them. Germline CDR1 and CDR2: SGHRS and YFSETQ. CDR3 size: 20 residues. The CDR3 DNA is TGCGCCAGCAGCCCAGAATTCGTTGGTATCACCCTCGCGAACACCGGGGAGCTGTTTTTT. Translating gives CASSPEFVGITLANTGELFF.

There are many counts of this clonotype. The chain links TRBV3-1 to TRBJ1-1; D may be TRBD1 (6 bases). The CDR3 is 14 residues long. Germline CDR1 reads LGHDT; CDR2 reads YNNKEL (reference sequence). V lost 4 bases to trimming and J lost 1 base, with 10 bases between them. CDR3 bases: TGTGCCAGCAGCCGGGGGGGCCCGAACACTGAAGCTTTCTTT. Its protein product is CASSRGGPNTEAFF.

The chain employs TRBV19 and TRBJ2-1; D unresolved. V gave up 1 base and J gave up 5 bases, with 6 bases separating them. The CDR3 is made up of 13 amino acids. Germline V gene sequence: CDR1 LNHDA, CDR2 SQIVND (reference sequence). CDR3 nucleotide sequence: TGTGCCAGTAGTATAGTGGGAAACAATGAGCAGTTCTTC. It is translated as CASSIVGNNEQFF.

At least ten counts were recorded for this clonotype. The chain is built from TRBV10-3 and TRBJ2-7, with TRBD2 matching 10 bases. Unmatched junction bases numbered 10, after V lost 6 bases and J lost 5 bases. The CDR3 contains 15 residues. Germline V lookup: CDR1 ENHRY, CDR2 SYGVKD. CDR3 sequence: CAIRPIGTSVNEQYF. The DNA of the CDR3 is TGTGCCATCAGGCCCATCGGGACTAGCGTCAACGAGCAGTACTTC.

The CDR3 loop reads CASSQEAGRTLPTDTQYF. The CDR3 DNA is TGTGCCAGCAGCCAAGAGGCCGGGAGGACCTTACCCACAGATACGCAGTATTTT. The chain is built from TRBV4-2 and TRBJ2-3; 7 nucleotides line up with TRBD2. The CDR3 loop spans 18 amino acids. Germline V CDR1 and CDR2: LGHNA, YNFKEQ. J lost 2 bases, V lost 0 bases, and 11 bases had no gene match.

This clonotype occurred many times. V gene TRBV5-1 combines with J gene TRBJ2-7; 9 nucleotides line up with TRBD1. The V segment lost 0 bases and the J segment 0 bases; nucleotides outside the gene matches: 4. Germline lookup yields CDR1 SGHRS and CDR2 YFSETQ. This CDR3 spans 16 amino acids. The CDR3 sequence: CASSLARTGASYEQYF. The CDR3 DNA is TGCGCCAGCAGCTTGGCACGGACAGGGGCCTCCTACGAGCAGTACTTC.

The V gene is TRBV28, the J gene TRBJ2-1, with D possibly being TRBD1 or TRBD2 (5 bases each). The DNA end favors TRBJ2-7, so the J call may be wrong. The CDR3 consists of 16 residues. Germline assignment: CDR1 MDHEN and CDR2 SYDVKM. The CDR3 reads CASSLDGTDSYNEQYF. The CDR3 DNA reads as TGTGCCAGCAGCTTGGATGGGACCGACTCCTACAATGAGCAGTACTTC.

A remark on this clonotype: A much larger clone lies a single base off, so this may be a read error. The genes are TRBV20-1 and TRBJ2-5; D may correspond to TRBD1 or TRBD2 (5 bases each). The CDR3 runs to 16 residues. Trimming took 5 bases from V and 2 from J, leaving 21 bases between them. The germline CDR1 and CDR2 sequences are DFQATT and SNEGSKA (reference sequence). In DNA, the CDR3 is TGCAGTGCTCGGGACGGGGCGTCAGACGCTCAAGAGACCCAGTACTTC. Amino acids: CSARDGASDAQETQYF.

This clonotype was counted many times. The chain joins TRBV7-8 to TRBJ1-5; 7 nucleotides line up with TRBD1. The germline gives CDR1 SGHVS, CDR2 FQNEAQ. V gave up 4 bases and J gave up 3 bases; unmatched junction bases: 6. The CDR3 loop spans 15 amino acids. CDR3 coding DNA: TGTGCCAGCAGCTCTCGGACAGGTTCCAATCAGCCCCAGCATTTT. Translated: CASSSRTGSNQPQHF.

Many counts were recorded for this clonotype. This chain connects TRBV27 to TRBJ1-1; a weak D match, TRBD1 (6 bases). The length of the CDR3 is 14 residues. Germline V gene sequence: CDR1 MNHEY, CDR2 SMNVEV (reference sequence). V was trimmed by 5 bases and J by 5 bases, leaving 15 bases between them. The CDR3 reads CASSPGQLGTEAFF. The CDR3 bases are TGTGCCAGCAGTCCTGGACAGCTGGGGACTGAAGCTTTCTTT.

This clonotype was observed many times. The chain has TRBV7-9 and TRBJ2-7; 8 nucleotides line up with TRBD2. The CDR3 consists of 14 residues. Germline CDR1 SEHNR, CDR2 FQNEAQ (reference sequence). V lost 1 base, J lost 6 bases, and 5 bases stayed unmatched. CDR3 sequence: CASSLGGGKSEQYF. DNA of the CDR3: TGTGCCAGCAGCTTAGGCGGGGGGAAGTCCGAGCAGTACTTC.